The clone carrying this T cell receptor (beta chain) was found many times. Its antigen is unidentified. Sequencing libraries for TCR beta were prepared with iRepertoire HTBI primers and Arm-PCR of CDR3 regions. TCRdb used MiXCR to reprocess the multiplex PCR reads, holding one entry per CDR3 protein. Of fewer than 350,000 distinct CDR3 sequences in the sample, 15% to 20% were seen once. The time point here: newly diagnosed GD, antithyroid drugs for less than 3 months. There was RNA extracted from PBMCs, and the TCR library was made from it. This record belongs to a study of regulatory T cells in long-lasting Graves disease. In the study overall: The study enrolled newly diagnosed Graves' patients on antithyroid drugs under 3 months.

Germline V CDR1 and CDR2: SGHVS, FNYEAQ. CDR3 length: 16 amino acids. V was clipped by 5 bases and J by 5 bases; unmatched bases: 10. Overall study findings and caveats: Persistent disease was characterized by preferential usage of TRBV28, TRBJ1-2 and TRBJ2-5. Compared with new cases, persistent Graves' patients showed reduced TCR diversity. Clonotypes that were public and shared totalled roughly 3,000 in persistent patients versus 850 to 1,000 in new patients.

Here the sequenced sample was peripheral blood mononuclear cells (PBMCs), taken at new diagnosis, from a patient treated with antithyroid drugs. This TCR derives from a female donor with Graves disease. The chain is built from TRBV7-6 and TRBJ2-5; 11 bases are a match to TRBD2. CDR3: CASSPRLAGTRETQYF. The CDR3 DNA reads as TGTGCCAGCAGCCCCAGACTAGCGGGGACTCGGGAGACCCAGTACTTC.